The TCR beta chain under discussion was sequenced for a study of T cell repertoires in cytomegalovirus infection. On the study more broadly: HLA-B-restricted CMV epitopes that are well studied, plus recently identified HLA-C-restricted ones, were used by the study. The public TCR beta signatures pointed to both CMV infection and matching HLA type.

General observations from the study: CMV-specific HLA-C-restricted TCR beta clonotypes dominated the ex vivo response.

This clonotype was seen a handful of times. The antigen is unknown. TCRdb re-derived calls from the reads in MiXCR, one entry per CDR3 protein. The table has roughly 990,000 distinct CDR3 sequences, roughly 31% seen once. Germline lookup yields CDR1 KGHSH and CDR2 LQKENI. With 4 bases removed from V and 4 bases from J, the gap between germline ends came to 13 bases. CDR3 length: 14 amino acids. The V call is TRBV18, the J call TRBJ1-1; D remains unclear. The sequence derives from a human donor in good health (CMV status not recorded). Some clones in this sample may be carry-over from other donors' samples. Source: cultured CD8+ T cells from PBMCs, taken from culture after CMV antigen stimulation. The CDR3 DNA reads as TGTGCCAGCTCACAACTCGACCTGGGCACTGAAGCTTTCTTT. Protein product: CASSQLDLGTEAFF.